What follows are 29 T cell receptor beta chains derived from one specimen sequenced in a study of blood T cell repertoires in COVID-19. Measured with immunoSEQ multiplex PCR; TCRdb has only the in-frame clones, and not every one. The data contain about 130,000 clones, about 86% of them seen just once; the ten biggest clones take up roughly 15%. Sequences were obtained from peripheral blood. Receptors were obtained from a woman in her 50s with acute or convalescent COVID-19.

The chain combines TRBV7-2 with TRBJ1-5; D might be TRBD1 (6 bases). With 3 bases removed from V and 6 bases from J, the gap between germline ends came to 12 bases. The CDR3 consists of 14 residues. The germline gives CDR1 SGHTA, CDR2 FQGNSA. CDR3 bases: TGTGCCAGCAGCTTTCGGCCCAGGGGTCAGCCCCAGCATTTT. This translates into CASSFRPRGQPQHF.

The chain links TRBV4-2 to TRBJ1-4; the D is unclear. CDR1 and CDR2 from the germline V gene are LGHNA and YNFKEQ. Deletions cut 3 bases from V and 8 bases from J, with 25 bases between. The CDR3 runs 18 residues. CDR3 coding DNA: TGTGCCAGCAGCCAGCCTCTAAGATCAGGTCAGGTCCAGGAAAAACTGTTTTTT. Translation gives CASSQPLRSGQVQEKLFF.

This clone is a singleton in its sample. The V and J genes are TRBV2 and TRBJ2-2, with a weak D call TRBD2 (7 bases). Germline V gives CDR1 SNHLY, CDR2 FYNNEI. Between the trimmed V and J ends, which lost 6 bases and 5 bases, there was a span of 22 bases. This CDR3 has 17 amino acids. CDR3 sequence reads: CASRPTGRRGGTGELFF. In DNA form, the CDR3 reads TGTGCCAGCAGACCCACAGGGCGGAGGGGGGGGACCGGGGAGCTGTTTTTT.

The chain couples TRBV29-1 to TRBJ1-5; TRBD1 agrees at 7 bases. Germline CDR1 SQVTM, CDR2 ANQGSEA. The CDR3 runs 13 residues. Losses at the gene ends were 5 bases for V and 3 bases for J; bases not matched to a gene: 4. CDR3 sequence: CSVKGAANQPQHF. In DNA form, the CDR3 reads TGCAGCGTTAAGGGGGCTGCCAATCAGCCCCAGCATTTT.

The V and J genes are TRBV6-5 and TRBJ1-2; 8 bases agree with TRBD1. The germline V gene encodes CDR1 MNHEY and CDR2 SVGAGI. This CDR3 is 15 amino acids long. The V and J ends lost 6 bases and 6 bases, in that order; junction bases with no gene match: 12. CDR3 sequence reads: CASRGSRQGMDGYTF. The CDR3 DNA sequence: TGTGCCAGCAGGGGATCGAGACAGGGGATGGATGGCTACACCTTC.

This clone appeared once. The rearrangement joins TRBV5-1 to TRBJ1-1; 7 positions agree with TRBD1. The CDR3 has 14 residues. The germline V gene encodes CDR1 SGHRS and CDR2 YFSETQ. Germline trimming cut 2 bases from V and 1 base from J; bases unmatched to any gene: 2. The CDR3 region has the DNA TGCGCCAGCAGCTTCTCAGGGGGGAACACTGAAGCTTTCTTT. This gives the protein CASSFSGGNTEAFF.

This chain joins TRBV9 and TRBJ1-1; 10 bases are a match to TRBD1. This CDR3 comprises 15 residues. Trimming cost V 3 bases and J 6 bases; bases outside gene matches: 8. Germline V lookup: CDR1 SGDLS, CDR2 YYNGEE. The CDR3 protein is CASSARQGASAEAFF. For the CDR3, the DNA is TGTGCCAGCAGCGCCCGACAGGGGGCGTCAGCTGAAGCTTTCTTT.

This rearrangement joins TRBV6-4 to TRBJ2-3; 9 bases map to TRBD2. Germline CDR1 and CDR2: MRHNA and SNTAGT. Trimming cost V 2 bases and J 4 bases; bases outside gene matches: 4. The length of the CDR3 is 15 residues. CDR3 nucleotides: TGTGCCAGCAGTGACGCGGGGGGGTCGGCAGATACGCAGTATTTT. Translating it yields CASSDAGGSADTQYF.

The V call is TRBV25-1, the J call TRBJ2-1; TRBD2 might be the D (6 bases). Germline values: CDR1 MGHDK, CDR2 SYGVNS. This CDR3 is built from 13 residues. Trimming stripped 2 bases from V and 14 bases from J, with 16 bases between. CDR3 bases: TGTGCCAGCAGTGAACTACCGGGACTCCCAGAGTTCTTC. It codes for CASSELPGLPEFF.

This clone was seen a single time. V gene TRBV5-1 combines with J gene TRBJ1-1; TRBD1 might be the D (6 bases). V gave up 2 bases and J gave up 7 bases, with 9 bases separating them. This CDR3 spans 12 amino acids. Per germline, CDR1 SGHRS and CDR2 YFSETQ. CDR3 nucleotides: TGCGCCAGCAGCTTACAGGGAAATGAAGCTTTCTTT. Translating it yields CASSLQGNEAFF. Complete variable domain (other parts from reference TRBV5-1 and TRBJ1-1): KAGVTQTPRYLIKTRGQQVTLSCSPISGHRSVSWYQQTPGQGLQFLFEYFSETQRNKGNFPGRFSGRQFSNSRSEMNVSTLELGDSALYLCASSLQGNEAFFGQGTRLTVV.

The genes are TRBV11-2 and TRBJ1-5, with D uncertain. Per germline, CDR1 SGHAT and CDR2 FQNNGV. The CDR3 has 13 amino acids. Trimming took 5 bases from V and 7 from J, leaving 12 bases between them. CDR3 protein: CASSPQSRQPQHF. CDR3 nucleotide sequence: TGTGCCAGCAGCCCCCAAAGTCGGCAGCCCCAGCATTTT. The whole variable domain, remainder taken from reference TRBV11-2 and TRBJ1-5, is EAGVAQSPRYKIIEKRQSVAFWCNPISGHATLYWYQQILGQGPKLLIQFQNNGVVDDSQLPKDRFSAERLKGVDSTLKIQPAKLEDSAVYLCASSPQSRQPQHFGDGTRLSIL.

The chain links TRBV20-1 to TRBJ2-3; no clear D gene. Germline lookup yields CDR1 DFQATT and CDR2 SNEGSKA (reference sequence). This CDR3 region has 13 residues. V was cut by 3 bases and J by 2 bases, with 9 bases left in between. The CDR3 DNA reads as TGCAGTGCTAGTGGGCACCACACAGATACGCAGTATTTT. Encoded protein: CSASGHHTDTQYF.

This sequence joins TRBV29-1 and TRBJ1-6; 9 positions match TRBD1. Trimming cost V 6 bases and J 7 bases; bases outside gene matches: 10. This CDR3 is built from 15 residues. Germline V gene data show CDR1 as SQVTM and CDR2 as ANQGSEA. CDR3 protein: CSVSQEGQGNSPLHF. The CDR3 DNA reads as TGCAGCGTCTCCCAGGAGGGACAGGGCAATTCACCCCTCCACTTT.

J is TRBJ2-2 and V is TRBV5-1; D possibly corresponds to TRBD2 (6 bases). V lost 1 base to trimming and J lost 6 bases, with 10 bases between them. CDR1 SGHRS and CDR2 YFSETQ come from the germline V gene. The CDR3 is 14 residues long. For the CDR3, the DNA is TGCGCCAGCAGCTTGATGGGGGGACCCGGGGAGCTGTTTTTT. Amino acid sequence: CASSLMGGPGELFF.

V usage is TRBV28 and J usage is TRBJ1-6; weak D call: TRBD1 (6 bases). Trimming shortened V by 6 bases and J by 6 bases, and 15 bases separated the two germline ends. The V gene's germline CDR1 is MDHEN and CDR2 SYDVKM. The CDR3 has 15 amino acids. The DNA of the CDR3 is TGTGCCAGCAGAATCACGGGACACTCTAATTCACCCCTCCACTTT. The encoded protein is CASRITGHSNSPLHF.

The chain links TRBV12-5 to TRBJ2-3; D not certain. CDR1 and CDR2 from the germline V gene are LGHNT and FRNRAP. This CDR3 comprises 11 residues. V gave up 2 bases and J gave up 5 bases, with 2 bases separating them. Here the CDR3 reads CASGLLDTQYF. In nucleotides, the CDR3 is TGTGCTAGTGGTTTGCTAGATACGCAGTATTTT.

This clone turned up a few times. The DNA of the CDR3 is TGTGCCAGCAGCTTAGCTCAAGGAAACACCATATATTTT. Its protein product is CASSLAQGNTIYF. The V call is TRBV7-9, the J call TRBJ1-3, with no clear D. This CDR3 comprises 13 residues. V was trimmed by 0 bases and J by 4 bases, leaving 4 bases between them. CDR1 is SEHNR, CDR2 FQNEAQ, per germline (reference sequence).

V and J are TRBV6-6 and TRBJ2-7, with 9 positions matching TRBD1. This CDR3 is 15 amino acids long. Trimming took 6 bases from V and 2 from J; bases not matched to a gene: 8. The germline CDR1 and CDR2 sequences are MNHNY and SVGAGI (reference sequence). The CDR3 DNA reads TGTGCCAGCAGCACCGGGACAGGGATAGCCTACGAGCAGTACTTC. The encoded protein is CASSTGTGIAYEQYF.

V gene TRBV29-1 combines with J gene TRBJ2-3; 8 nucleotides agree with TRBD2. Germline values: CDR1 SQVTM, CDR2 ANQGSEA. The CDR3 is 15 residues long. J gave up 2 bases and V 7 bases, and 11 bases lay outside the gene matches. The CDR3, as DNA: TGCAGCGCGATCCCTAGCGGGCCGTTCACAGATACGCAGTATTTT. Protein product: CSAIPSGPFTDTQYF.

A few counts support this clone. This chain's CDR3 is CASSLPYRGGDLGEQFF. The DNA for the CDR3 is TGTGCCAGCAGCTTGCCTTATCGCGGGGGAGATTTAGGTGAGCAGTTCTTC. V is TRBV5-4 and J is TRBJ2-1; 7 positions match TRBD2. Germline CDR1 reads SGHNT; CDR2 reads YYREEE (reference sequence). The CDR3 has 17 residues. V was pared by 1 base and J by 9 bases, with 16 bases of the junction left unmatched.

This chain uses TRBV5-4 with TRBJ2-5, with D possibly TRBD1 on 6 matching bases. Germline values: CDR1 SGHNT, CDR2 YYREEE (reference sequence). The CDR3 is 15 residues long. V was cut by 0 bases and J by 2 bases, with 11 bases left in between. CDR3 amino acids: CASSLVAGTQETQYF. In DNA, the CDR3 is TGTGCCAGCAGCTTGGTGGCAGGGACACAAGAGACCCAGTACTTC.

The V and J genes are TRBV19 and TRBJ2-3, with 14 positions matching TRBD2. Per the germline V gene, CDR1 is LNHDA and CDR2 is SQIVND (reference sequence). The junction had 2 bases not matched to a gene; V was cut back by 8 bases and J by 4 bases. The CDR3 sequence is 14 residues long. CDR3 DNA: TGTGCCAGTCGACTAGCGGGGGGGGCAGATACGCAGTATTTT. Amino acids: CASRLAGGADTQYF. The variable domain in full, completed from reference TRBV19 and TRBJ2-3, reads DGGITQSPKYLFRKEGQNVTLSCEQNLNHDAMYWYRQDPGQGLRLIYYSQIVNDFQKGDIAEGYSVSREKKESFPLTVTSAQKNPTAFYLCASRLAGGADTQYFGPGTRLTVL.

J is TRBJ1-1 and V is TRBV4-1; no firm D call. With 2 bases removed from V and 0 bases from J, the gap between germline ends came to 7 bases. The CDR3 runs to 14 residues. Germline CDR1 is MGHRA and CDR2 is YSYEKL. The CDR3 DNA reads TGCGCCAGCAGCCAAAGAGAGATGAACACTGAAGCTTTCTTT. It codes for CASSQREMNTEAFF.

This chain uses TRBV5-1 with TRBJ1-2; no firm D call. Per germline, CDR1 SGHRS and CDR2 YFSETQ. V was cut by 7 bases and J by 7 bases, with 11 bases left in between. There are 11 residues in the CDR3. CDR3: CASGSDVGYTF. CDR3 nucleotides: TGCGCCAGCGGGAGTGATGTTGGCTACACCTTC.

This sequence joins TRBV6-1 and TRBJ1-5, with unresolved D. The germline V gene has CDR1 MNHNS and CDR2 SASEGT. There are 12 residues in the CDR3. Trimming shortened V by 3 bases and J by 4 bases, and 4 bases separated the two germline ends. The CDR3 DNA is TGTGCCAGCAGTGACGGGAATCAGCCCCAGCATTTT. Encoded protein: CASSDGNQPQHF.

This clone came up a few times. The chain carries TRBV19 and TRBJ1-2, with 8 positions matching TRBD1. CDR1 and CDR2 from the germline V gene are LNHDA and SQIVND (reference sequence). The CDR3 totals 14 residues. The ends lost 7 bases at V and 11 bases at J; junction bases unmatched: 15. CDR3 nucleotide sequence: TGTGCCAGTATTGGGATAGGGACAGGCCTTAAATACACCTTC. Its translation is CASIGIGTGLKYTF.

The rearrangement joins TRBV2 to TRBJ2-1; a weak D match, TRBD2 (5 bases). V lost 3 bases, J lost 7 bases, and 13 bases lay in between. Looked up from germline, CDR1 is SNHLY and CDR2 is FYNNEI. The CDR3 runs 14 residues. The CDR3 is CASSDRTAWNEQFF. The DNA of the CDR3 is TGTGCCAGCAGTGATCGGACTGCCTGGAATGAGCAGTTCTTC.

This sequence joins TRBV7-2 and TRBJ1-3, with a tentative D call TRBD1 (5 bases). CDR3 length: 15 residues. The V gene lost 2 bases and the J gene lost 2 bases, with 10 bases spanning the gap. Germline CDR1 and CDR2: SGHTA and FQGNSA. CDR3: CASSLFAGPGNTIYF. The CDR3 bases are TGTGCCAGCAGCTTATTCGCGGGGCCTGGAAACACCATATATTTT.

The genes are TRBV19 and TRBJ2-7; D not resolved. This CDR3 comprises 13 residues. Germline loops: CDR1 LNHDA, CDR2 SQIVND (reference sequence). Trimming removed 4 bases at V and 2 bases at J, with 9 bases between. CDR3 bases: TGTGCCAGTAGTACTTTCCACACCTACGAGCAGTACTTC. Its protein is CASSTFHTYEQYF. The entire variable domain, with the rest obtained from reference TRBV19 and TRBJ2-7, is as follows: DGGITQSPKYLFRKEGQNVTLSCEQNLNHDAMYWYRQDPGQGLRLIYYSQIVNDFQKGDIAEGYSVSREKKESFPLTVTSAQKNPTAFYLCASSTFHTYEQYFGPGTRLTVT.